The 24 T cell receptor beta chains presented below share a single source sample, sequenced in a study of CXCR3-negative and CXCR3-positive naive CD8 T cells. Whole-study results and caveats: Greater hydrophobicity was found in TRB CDR3s of CXCR3-positive naive cells than of CXCR3-negative naive cells.

Antigens of these TCRs are unknown. The authors made the TRB cDNA libraries by 5' RACE using UMI labels. Reprocessing the 5' RACE reads, TCRdb reports a single entry for every CDR3 protein and omits DNA. The specimen's table records 150,000 to 180,000 distinct CDR3 sequences. Material for sequencing was naive CXCR3+ CD8+ T cells from blood. Sample subset: CD45RO-CCR7+CD27+CD95- naive CD8+ T cells expressing CXCR3 (TNR3+). The source is a human donor in good health. Some clones in this sample may be carry-over from other donors' samples.

The rearrangement joins TRBV4-3 to TRBJ2-7; TCRdb selects TRBD1, and the lack of DNA leaves this call unchecked. The CDR3 runs to 14 residues. Germline V CDR1 and CDR2: LGHNA, YSLEER. This chain's CDR3 is CASSRRQVGYEQYF.

This chain uses TRBV5-5 with TRBJ2-7. Germline CDR1 SGHKS, CDR2 YYEKEE (reference sequence). The CDR3 runs 13 residues. CDR3 protein: CASSLASSYEQYF.

This chain joins TRBV3-1 and TRBJ2-7; TCRdb outputs TRBD1, but without DNA this stays unchecked. The CDR3 is 15 residues long. Germline V gene lookup returns CDR1 LGHDT and CDR2 YNNKEL (reference sequence). CDR3 sequence: CASSQGLGQSYEQYF.

The chain joins TRBV9 to TRBJ2-7. Germline assignment: CDR1 SGDLS and CDR2 YYNGEE. The CDR3 loop spans 14 amino acids. The chain's CDR3 is CASSVYSSSYEQYF.

V is TRBV28 and J is TRBJ1-1; TCRdb designates TRBD1, a call that cannot be tested without DNA. Germline V gene sequence: CDR1 MDHEN, CDR2 SYDVKM. The CDR3 is made up of 16 amino acids. The CDR3 is CANSSWTARGNTEAFF.

The chain employs TRBV4-3 and TRBJ2-7; TCRdb names TRBD1, which stays unverified in the absence of DNA. The CDR3 is made up of 16 amino acids. Germline CDR1 reads LGHNA; CDR2 reads YSLEER. CDR3 region: CASSQLGTDNTYEQYF.

The rearrangement links TRBV29-1 to TRBJ2-7. The germline CDR1 and CDR2 sequences are SQVTM and ANQGSEA. The CDR3 runs to 12 residues. The CDR3: CSVVNLGVEQYF.

The V gene is TRBV28, the J gene TRBJ2-2; absent DNA, TCRdb's TRBD2 call cannot be checked. Germline-derived CDR1 and CDR2 are MDHEN and SYDVKM. The CDR3 runs to 17 residues. The chain's CDR3 is CASSLVLAGDRTGELFF. The whole variable domain, remainder taken from reference TRBV28 and TRBJ2-2, is DVKVTQSSRYLVKRTGEKVFLECVQDMDHENMFWYRQDPGLGLRLIYFSYDVKMKEKGDIPEGYSVSREKKERFSLILESASTNQTSMYLCASSLVLAGDRTGELFFGEGSRLTVL.

J is TRBJ2-7 and V is TRBV25-1. Germline V gives CDR1 MGHDK, CDR2 SYGVNS. There are 14 residues in the CDR3. This CDR3 reads CASSEWLHGHEQYF.

The rearrangement uses TRBV5-5 and TRBJ1-1; TCRdb returns TRBD1, unconfirmable since there is no DNA. Per the germline V gene, CDR1 is SGHKS and CDR2 is YYEKEE (reference sequence). This CDR3 spans 14 amino acids. The CDR3 sequence: CASSPTPGDLQAFF.

This chain connects TRBV15 to TRBJ2-1. Germline V lookup: CDR1 LNHNV, CDR2 YYDKDF (reference sequence). The CDR3 runs to 15 residues. The CDR3 is CATSATQSSYNEQFF.

This chain uses TRBV3-1 with TRBJ2-1. Germline assignment: CDR1 LGHDT and CDR2 YNNKEL (reference sequence). The CDR3 contains 15 residues. CDR3 amino acids: CASSQGDPPYNEQFF.

V is TRBV9 and J is TRBJ2-1; TCRdb reports TRBD2, a call that lacks DNA to check it against. This CDR3 has 13 residues. Looked up from germline, CDR1 is SGDLS and CDR2 is YYNGEE. CDR3 sequence reads: CASSALEPSEQFF. Together with reference TRBV9 and TRBJ2-1, the CDR3 gives the full variable domain: DSGVTQTPKHLITATGQRVTLRCSPRSGDLSVYWYQQSLDQGLQFLIQYYNGEERAKGNILERFSAQQFPDLHSELNLSSLELGDSALYFCASSALEPSEQFFGPGTRLTVL.

This sequence joins TRBV6-2 or TRBV6-3 and TRBJ2-3; without DNA, the TCRdb call of TRBD1 cannot be checked. The CDR3 sequence is 14 residues long. Germline loops: CDR1 MNHEY, CDR2 SVGEGT. The CDR3 region is CASSYGGGPDTQYF.

The V call is TRBV12-3 or TRBV12-4, the J call TRBJ1-1; TCRdb returns TRBD1, unconfirmable since there is no DNA. The CDR3 totals 16 residues. CDR3 sequence: CASNILPGRGDVEAFF.

The genes are TRBV3-1 and TRBJ1-5. Germline V gives CDR1 LGHDT, CDR2 YNNKEL (reference sequence). This CDR3 has 17 amino acids. The CDR3 is CASSSSWAGDSNQPQHF.

The V call is TRBV23-1, the J call TRBJ2-7; with no DNA, the TCRdb D assignment of TRBD1 cannot be verified. TRBV23-1 is sorted into the ORF group, with uncertain function. This CDR3 contains 14 residues. CDR3 sequence: CASRTGGRWYEQYF.

The V and J genes are TRBV28 and TRBJ2-7; TCRdb returns TRBD1, unconfirmable since there is no DNA. The CDR3 totals 15 residues. Germline lookup yields CDR1 MDHEN and CDR2 SYDVKM. CDR3 region: CASSLGTGVFYEQYF.

The gene calls are TRBV20-1 and TRBJ2-7; TCRdb's D call of TRBD2 is untestable without DNA. This CDR3 has 16 residues. Germline loops: CDR1 DFQATT, CDR2 SNEGSKA (reference sequence). The CDR3 here is CSARDNERVTIYEQYF.

The CDR3 region is CSATVDRGFYNEQFF. J is TRBJ2-1 and V is TRBV20-1; the TCRdb D gene call, TRBD1, has no DNA to confirm it. In germline, CDR1 is DFQATT, CDR2 SNEGSKA (reference sequence). This CDR3 spans 15 amino acids.

The chain joins TRBV4-3 to TRBJ2-7; the TRBD2 assignment by TCRdb is unverifiable without DNA. Germline CDR1 LGHNA, CDR2 YSLEER. The CDR3 runs to 11 residues. The CDR3: CASGQGHEQYF.

CDR3 loop: CASRTGGGNPDNEQFF. This chain uses TRBV23-1 with TRBJ2-1; TCRdb reports TRBD1, a call that lacks DNA to check it against. TRBV23-1 is identified as an open reading frame with a role that is uncertain. The CDR3 sequence is 16 residues long.

The chain couples TRBV6-6 to TRBJ1-1; without DNA, the TCRdb call of TRBD1 cannot be checked. CDR3 size: 16 residues. The germline V gene encodes CDR1 MNHNY and CDR2 SVGAGI (reference sequence). CDR3 loop: CASSYVPAGVVTEAFF.

The chain joins TRBV7-2 to TRBJ2-1; the TRBD1 assignment by TCRdb is unverifiable without DNA. Looked up from germline, CDR1 is SGHTA and CDR2 is FQGNSA. This CDR3 spans 13 amino acids. The CDR3 loop reads CASSSPPPLGQFF.